The clone carrying this T cell receptor beta chain occurred many times. What it binds is not known. This sample is part of a study of breast tumors, draining lymph nodes, adjacent tissues. The CDR3 loop spans 12 amino acids. Trimming removed 5 bases from V and 4 bases from J, with 12 bases in between. CDR1 SQVTM and CDR2 ANQGSEA come from the germline V gene. Study-wide points: That most tumor T cells come from lymph nodes remained unproven. Luminal-like breast cancer showed significantly higher tumor–nontumor repertoire similarity than basal-like.

MiXCR, run by TCRdb on the multiplex PCR reads, gives a single entry per CDR3 protein. Seen here are under 80,000 distinct CDR3 sequences, about 40% observed once, and the top ten hold approximately 8.7%. V is TRBV29-1 and J is TRBJ2-7; D call uncertain. The sequencing sample was made of breast tumor tissue. This TCR came from a female donor with breast cancer. Some clones in this sample may be carry-over from other donors' samples. The CDR3 loop reads CSVRLVAYEQYF. CDR3 in DNA: TGCAGCGTTCGCCTAGTCGCGTACGAGCAGTACTTC.